The 16 T cell receptor beta chains listed next were all sequenced from one sample in a study of blood T cell repertoires in COVID-19. Profiled with immunoSEQ multiplex PCR; TCRdb holds only in-frame clones, not every one. Among 200,000 or so clones listed, less than 90% were seen once. Material for sequencing was peripheral blood. The receptor source for this set is a woman between 45 and 60 years old with acute or convalescent COVID-19.

The rearrangement links TRBV5-1 to TRBJ2-7; TRBD1 matches 7 bases. Looked up from germline, CDR1 is SGHRS and CDR2 is YFSETQ. With V trimmed by 5 bases and J by 5 bases, 4 bases remained unmatched. CDR3 length equals 12 residues. The chain's CDR3 is CASSRGQHEQYF. The CDR3 bases are TGCGCCAGCAGTCGGGGACAGCACGAGCAGTACTTC.

This chain links TRBV5-1 with TRBJ2-1; D is possibly TRBD1 (5 bases). V gave up 4 bases and J gave up 6 bases, with 14 bases separating them. The V gene's germline CDR1 is SGHRS and CDR2 YFSETQ. The CDR3 covers 14 residues. In nucleotides, the CDR3 is TGCGCCAGCAGCCCCACGACAGTTCCCAATGAGCAGTTCTTC. As protein: CASSPTTVPNEQFF.

This chain connects TRBV18 to TRBJ2-3; 9 bases fit TRBD2. Germline lookup yields CDR1 KGHSH and CDR2 LQKENI. This CDR3 is built from 16 residues. J was trimmed by 3 bases and V by 2 bases; bases with no gene match: 6. The CDR3 sequence: CASSPYPSGTTDTQYF. DNA of the CDR3: TGTGCCAGCTCACCATATCCTAGCGGGACGACAGATACGCAGTATTTT.

CDR3 sequence reads: CASSITGGYNEQFF. In nucleotides, the CDR3 is TGTGCCAGTAGTATAACGGGAGGATACAATGAGCAGTTCTTC. The V call is TRBV19, the J call TRBJ2-1; 7 positions match TRBD2. The CDR3 runs 14 residues. Unmatched junction bases numbered 2, after V lost 2 bases and J lost 4 bases. Germline CDR1 reads LNHDA; CDR2 reads SQIVND (reference sequence).

The chain couples TRBV9 to TRBJ2-5; 8 bases map to TRBD2. The CDR3 runs 13 residues. Losses at the gene ends were 4 bases for V and 5 bases for J; bases not matched to a gene: 4. Germline assignment: CDR1 SGDLS and CDR2 YYNGEE. CDR3 in amino acids: CASSRSGSETQYF. CDR3 sequence (DNA): TGTGCCAGCAGCCGGAGCGGGAGTGAGACCCAGTACTTC.

This chain links TRBV24-1 with TRBJ1-1, with a possible D match to TRBD1 (6 bases). The CDR3 extends over 14 amino acids. Trimming pared 9 bases from V and 5 bases from J, leaving 18 bases between. Per the germline V gene, CDR1 is KGHDR and CDR2 is SFDVKD. The CDR3 region has the DNA TGTGCCACCGAGACAGGTTTCTTGGGGACTGAAGCTTTCTTT. This codes for CATETGFLGTEAFF.

The CDR3 sequence: CASRATGDYGYTF. The DNA of the CDR3 is TGCGCCAGCAGGGCAACAGGGGACTATGGCTACACCTTC. V is TRBV10-2 and J is TRBJ1-2, with 7 bases aligning to TRBD1. The CDR3 contains 13 residues. Germline V gives CDR1 WSHSY, CDR2 SAAADI. V lost 6 bases, J lost 3 bases, and 4 bases stayed unmatched.

This clone has just a few counts. The CDR3, as DNA: TGTGCCACCAGCTCCACGGGATCTCTTGCCAATGAGCAGTTCTTC. It yields the protein CATSSTGSLANEQFF. This chain joins TRBV24-1 and TRBJ2-1, with D possibly matching TRBD2 (5 bases). V was cut by 7 bases and J by 6 bases, with 18 bases left in between. Per germline, CDR1 KGHDR and CDR2 SFDVKD. The CDR3 sequence is 15 residues long.

The rearrangement joins TRBV18 to TRBJ1-2, with 8 bases aligning to TRBD1. J gave up 7 bases and V 2 bases, and 3 bases lay outside the gene matches. The V gene's germline CDR1 is KGHSH and CDR2 LQKENI. The CDR3 runs 13 residues. Here the CDR3 reads CASSPGRGLGYTF. For the CDR3, the DNA is TGTGCCAGCTCACCAGGCAGGGGGCTTGGCTACACCTTC.

This chain joins TRBV10-3 and TRBJ1-2; TRBD1 might be the D (6 bases). The CDR3 length is 16 residues. V shed 4 bases and J shed 6 bases, with 21 bases lying between them. Germline-derived CDR1 and CDR2 are ENHRY and SYGVKD. The CDR3, as DNA: TGTGCCATCAGTGGGTTCTCCTCCGGGACAAACAATGGCTACACCTTC. It codes for CAISGFSSGTNNGYTF.

The gene calls are TRBV29-1 and TRBJ1-3; unclear D gene. From germline, CDR1 is SQVTM and CDR2 ANQGSEA. The V end lost 3 bases, the J end lost 4 bases, and 7 bases lay between the germline ends. The CDR3 sequence is 12 residues long. The CDR3 here is CSVESRGNTIYF. CDR3 coding DNA: TGCAGCGTTGAGTCTAGGGGAAACACCATATATTTT.

The chain recombines TRBV29-1 with TRBJ1-3; 8 bases agree with TRBD1. Trimming cost V 7 bases and J 2 bases; bases outside gene matches: 4. The CDR3 contains 13 residues. The germline V gene has CDR1 SQVTM and CDR2 ANQGSEA. For the CDR3, the DNA is TGCAGCGCAGGGACAGGCGCTGGAAACACCATATATTTT. Translated: CSAGTGAGNTIYF.

This sequence joins TRBV20-1 and TRBJ2-5, with D uncertain. V dropped 2 bases and J dropped 5 bases, with 6 bases sitting between them. This CDR3 has 11 amino acids. Germline V gene data show CDR1 as DFQATT and CDR2 as SNEGSKA (reference sequence). The CDR3 region has the DNA TGCAGTGCTAGATCCCTGGAGACCCAGTACTTC. Encoded protein: CSARSLETQYF.

V gene TRBV11-3 combines with J gene TRBJ1-6, with 10 bases fitting TRBD1. The CDR3 loop spans 15 amino acids. From germline, CDR1 is SGHNT and CDR2 YENEEA. Trimming took 5 bases from V and 9 from J; bases not matched to a gene: 7. The CDR3 region is CASSPGQGFGSPLHF. The DNA of the CDR3 is TGTGCCAGCAGCCCGGGACAGGGGTTTGGTTCACCCCTCCACTTT.

The chain employs TRBV18 and TRBJ1-2; possible D gene TRBD1, 5 bases. Germline V gives CDR1 KGHSH, CDR2 LQKENI. This CDR3 contains 12 residues. The V end lost 3 bases, the J end lost 6 bases, and 8 bases lay between the germline ends. The CDR3 DNA follows: TGTGCCAGCTCACCCCGGGGGGATGGCTACACCTTC. Protein: CASSPRGDGYTF.

The chain links TRBV29-1 to TRBJ1-3, with D maybe TRBD1 (6 bases). V was shortened by 7 bases and J by 3 bases, with 10 bases between the two germline ends. The CDR3 totals 12 residues. Germline V lookup: CDR1 SQVTM, CDR2 ANQGSEA. The CDR3 reads CSANRDGNTIYF. Written as DNA, the CDR3 is TGCAGCGCCAACAGGGATGGAAACACCATATATTTT.